Detailed here is one T cell receptor beta chain. In the study's own analysis: ImmunoSEQ output lacked quality scores and full-length reads, limiting matched filtering. Assay used: immunoSEQ multiplex PCR; TCRdb lists only in-frame clones, some missing. Clone size and V and J calls were adopted from that table, with D and trimming inferred from the DNA. The table includes about 490,000 clones, 60% to 85% detected once. All donors qualified as healthy HIV-negative adults and had experienced no recent acute infections or vaccinations. This sample is drawn from a study of shared clonotypes between healthy human individuals. On the study more broadly: The donor group consisted of a couple of women and three men, aged 18 to 49.

This CDR3 is 15 amino acids long. Germline values: CDR1 SGHTA, CDR2 FQGTGA. Trimming removed 2 bases at V and 0 bases at J, with 9 bases between. Sequencing was done on a sample of PBMCs. This receptor was taken from a woman in her 40s in good health. Some clones in this sample may be carry-over from other donors' samples. The gene calls are TRBV7-3 and TRBJ2-3; possibly TRBD2 for D (6 bases). CDR3 bases: TGTGCCAGCAGCTTATCGCGGGATAGCACAGATACGCAGTATTTT. As protein: CASSLSRDSTDTQYF.